This T cell receptor beta chain was documented in a study of metastatic and nonmetastatic thyroid tumors. In the study overall: Thyroid patients, malignant and benign, had repertoires compared across blood and tumor or nodule tissue.

Patients were all untreated before their thyroid surgery. This clone is labeled as large. Its antigen is undetermined. Study-wide results and caveats: Malignant thyroid tumors reportedly exceeded benign nodules significantly in TCR beta diversity, with the difference appearing in blood and tumor.

Germline V lookup: CDR1 GTSNPN, CDR2 SVGIG (reference sequence). The germline V and J ends were trimmed by 4 bases and 7 bases, with 20 bases remaining between them. CDR3 length: 16 residues. In the authors' methods: Between-group CDR3 differences, defined by clinicopathological status, yielded a distant-metastasis classifier for papillary thyroid cancer. TCRdb re-called the PCR reads via MiXCR. The V and J calls were determined by TCRdb, not by the authors. The sample has approximately 13,000 clones, more than 25% seen once. The chain joins TRBV30 to TRBJ1-6; a possible D gene is TRBD1 (6 bases). This clonotype originated in a male donor with papillary thyroid cancer or a benign thyroid nodule (not recorded which). Some clones in this sample may be carry-over from other donors' samples. The sequenced sample was tumor tissue. This CDR3 is CAWKWRGNQANSPLHF. The CDR3 DNA follows: TGTGCCTGGAAGTGGAGGGGGAACCAAGCAAATTCACCCCTCCACTTT.